Listed here are 23 T cell receptor beta chains from one sample, sequenced in a study of regulatory T cells in long-lasting Graves disease. Relying on iRepertoire HTBI primers and Arm-PCR of CDR3 regions, the team built TCR beta libraries. TCRdb used MiXCR to reprocess the multiplex PCR reads, holding one entry per CDR3 protein. Of about 540,000 distinct CDR3 sequences detected, roughly 14% appear once; the ten largest clones hold over 7.5%. The time point is: newly diagnosed GD, antithyroid drugs for less than 3 months. After RNA was extracted from PBMCs, the TCR library was made from it. In addition, the sample was reused for a study of T cells in Graves' hyperthyroidism and ophthalmopathy.

Source: peripheral blood mononuclear cells (PBMCs), taken at new diagnosis, from a patient treated with antithyroid drugs. All receptors derive from a man in his thirties or forties with Graves disease.

This clonotype was seen a handful of times. The chain couples TRBV12-3 or TRBV12-4 to TRBJ2-2, with D perhaps TRBD1 (6 bases). V shed 9 bases and J shed 1 base, with 12 bases lying between them. The CDR3 runs to 14 residues. The CDR3 DNA reads as TGTGCCAGTGGACAGACTTTGAACACCGGGGAGCTGTTTTTT. Protein: CASGQTLNTGELFF.

This clonotype appeared many times. The chain is built from TRBV20-1 and TRBJ2-3; 12 bases are shared with TRBD2. J was trimmed by 5 bases and V by 0 bases; bases with no gene match: 3. The CDR3 is made up of 15 amino acids. Germline CDR1 DFQATT, CDR2 SNEGSKA (reference sequence). The CDR3 DNA is TGCAGTGCTAGAGAATCACTAGCGGGAGGAGATACGCAGTATTTT. This encodes CSARESLAGGDTQYF.

About this clonotype itself: A much bigger clone sits one base away, suggesting this may be a read error. This rearrangement joins TRBV6-1 to TRBJ1-1, with 7 bases identical to TRBD1. The CDR3 sequence is 15 residues long. Per germline, CDR1 MNHNS and CDR2 SASEGT. The CDR3 nucleotides are TGTACCAGCAGTCGCCAGGGGGAGGTGAACACTGAAGCTTTCTTT. This translates into CTSSRQGEVNTEAFF.

This clonotype showed up many times. The V gene is TRBV3-1, the J gene TRBJ2-5; 8 bases line up with TRBD2. V was pared by 2 bases and J by 0 bases, with 2 bases of the junction left unmatched. The V gene's germline CDR1 is LGHDT and CDR2 YNNKEL (reference sequence). The CDR3 loop spans 15 amino acids. The CDR3 loop is CASSQTSGNQETQYF. CDR3 bases: TGTGCCAGCAGCCAAACTAGCGGAAACCAAGAGACCCAGTACTTC.

This clonotype came up many times. This chain joins TRBV12-3 or TRBV12-4 and TRBJ2-7; 11 bases align to TRBD2. Germline trimming cut 5 bases from V and 2 bases from J; bases unmatched to any gene: 5. The CDR3 has 15 residues. CDR3 coding DNA: TGTGCCAGCAGTCCGAAGACTAGCGGGACCTACGAGCAGTACTTC. Its protein product is CASSPKTSGTYEQYF.

This chain joins TRBV20-1 and TRBJ2-1; D may be TRBD2 (6 bases). The CDR3 length is 15 residues. In germline, CDR1 is DFQATT, CDR2 SNEGSKA (reference sequence). Trimming took off 1 base at V and 5 bases at J, with 15 bases between the two ends. The CDR3 region is CSARAKGGINNEQFF. The CDR3 nucleotides are TGCAGTGCTAGAGCCAAGGGAGGAATTAACAATGAGCAGTTCTTC.

The table lists this clonotype with many counts. The chain combines TRBV12-3 or TRBV12-4 with TRBJ2-4, with D unresolved. Between the trimmed V and J ends, which lost 5 bases and 5 bases, there was a span of 10 bases. The CDR3 spans 13 residues. CDR3 in amino acids: CASSRTPQNIQYF. The CDR3 bases are TGTGCCAGCAGTCGGACGCCGCAAAACATTCAGTACTTC.

This rearrangement joins TRBV20-1 to TRBJ2-7; 7 bases fit TRBD2. Germline trimming cut 5 bases from V and 0 bases from J; bases unmatched to any gene: 10. The CDR3 has 15 amino acids. Germline CDR1 and CDR2: DFQATT and SNEGSKA (reference sequence). CDR3 sequence reads: CSAPSGTTISYEQYF. The CDR3 DNA reads as TGCAGTGCTCCAAGCGGGACTACCATCTCCTACGAGCAGTACTTC.

The sample holds a few counts of this clonotype. V gene TRBV11-2 combines with J gene TRBJ2-7, with D perhaps TRBD2 (5 bases). Germline assignment: CDR1 SGHAT and CDR2 FQNNGV. This CDR3 region has 15 residues. V was clipped by 1 base and J by 2 bases, with 12 bases between them. This CDR3 reads CASSLAGNGPYEQYF. The CDR3, as DNA: TGTGCCAGCAGCTTAGCGGGAAACGGGCCCTACGAGCAGTACTTC.

V gene TRBV29-1 combines with J gene TRBJ2-1; 8 bases fit TRBD2. The V segment lost 4 bases and the J segment 9 bases; nucleotides outside the gene matches: 5. There are 12 residues in the CDR3. Germline CDR1 SQVTM, CDR2 ANQGSEA. The CDR3 here is CSVGLAGSEQFF. The DNA of the CDR3 is TGCAGCGTTGGCCTAGCGGGTAGTGAGCAGTTCTTC.

This clonotype was found many times. This chain joins TRBV11-2 and TRBJ2-2, with no clear D. This CDR3 spans 13 amino acids. The V gene lost 5 bases and the J gene lost 0 bases, with 4 bases spanning the gap. Germline V gene data show CDR1 as SGHAT and CDR2 as FQNNGV. This chain's CDR3 is CASSQTNTGELFF. The DNA of the CDR3 is TGTGCCAGCAGCCAGACGAACACCGGGGAGCTGTTTTTT.

The J gene is TRBJ2-7, the V gene TRBV30; 7 nucleotides line up with TRBD2. This CDR3 has 15 amino acids. V lost 4 bases to trimming and J lost 3 bases; unmatched junction nucleotides: 12. Germline V gives CDR1 GTSNPN, CDR2 SVGIG (reference sequence). In DNA, the CDR3 is TGTGCCTGGATCCCCTCTGGGGGGGTTTACTACGAGCAGTACTTC. Its protein product is CAWIPSGGVYYEQYF. Full variable domain (missing parts from reference TRBV30 and TRBJ2-7): SQTIHQWPATLVQPVGSPLSLECTVEGTSNPNLYWYRQAAGRGLQLLFYSVGIGQISSEVPQNLSASRPQDRQFILSSKKLLLSDSGFYLCAWIPSGGVYYEQYFGPGTRLTVT.

This clonotype was recorded many times. The gene calls are TRBV27 and TRBJ2-7, with D possibly being TRBD2 (6 bases). The length of the CDR3 is 13 residues. V was shortened by 3 bases and J by 7 bases, with 13 bases between the two germline ends. Per the germline V gene, CDR1 is MNHEY and CDR2 is SMNVEV (reference sequence). CDR3 residues: CASSFLAAGEQYF. The CDR3, as DNA: TGTGCCAGCAGTTTCCTCGCGGCGGGGGAGCAGTACTTC.

CDR3 amino acids: CSVRRVGETQYF. DNA of the CDR3: TGCAGCGTTCGCAGGGTTGGGGAGACCCAGTACTTC. The chain is built from TRBV29-1 and TRBJ2-5; tentatively, D is TRBD1 (5 bases). Germline CDR1 and CDR2: SQVTM and ANQGSEA. This CDR3 spans 12 amino acids. Trimming removed 5 bases from V and 5 bases from J, with 12 bases in between. Together with reference TRBV29-1 and TRBJ2-5, the CDR3 gives the full variable domain: SAVISQKPSRDICQRGTSLTIQCQVDSQVTMMFWYRQQPGQSLTLIATANQGSEATYESGFVIDKFPISRPNLTFSTLTVSNMSPEDSSIYLCSVRRVGETQYFGPGTRLLVL.

This clonotype was found a few times. The chain carries TRBV24-1 and TRBJ2-5; 7 nucleotides align to TRBD1. The germline CDR1 and CDR2 sequences are KGHDR and SFDVKD. Germline trimming cut 11 bases from V and 2 bases from J; bases unmatched to any gene: 10. The CDR3 runs to 14 residues. Here the CDR3 DNA reads TGTGCCATCCAAGACCGGGACAGACAAGAGACCCAGTACTTC. It translates to CAIQDRDRQETQYF.

This clonotype was seen many times. The chain joins TRBV3-1 to TRBJ1-5; a weak D match, TRBD1 (6 bases). Germline loops: CDR1 LGHDT, CDR2 YNNKEL (reference sequence). The V and J ends lost 0 bases and 4 bases respectively, with 10 bases between them. This CDR3 has 15 residues. Here the CDR3 reads CASSQDFTGNQPQHF. In nucleotides, the CDR3 is TGTGCCAGCAGCCAAGATTTTACAGGGAATCAGCCCCAGCATTTT.

This clonotype has just a few counts. J is TRBJ1-5 and V is TRBV2; D ambiguous. The V and J ends lost 5 bases and 3 bases respectively, with 14 bases between them. There are 15 residues in the CDR3. CDR1 and CDR2 (germline): SNHLY, FYNNEI. The CDR3 nucleotides are TGTGCCAGCAGTCCGAGCGGGGAAATCAATCAGCCCCAGCATTTT. Translating gives CASSPSGEINQPQHF.

Comments on this clonotype: Since a far larger clone is one base different, this is likely a read error. This chain joins TRBV6-2 or TRBV6-3 and TRBJ2-7; D perhaps matches TRBD2 (6 bases). Germline V CDR1 and CDR2: MNHEY, SVGEGT. CDR3 size: 15 residues. The V gene lost 11 bases and the J gene lost 7 bases, with 27 bases spanning the gap. Here the CDR3 DNA reads TGTGCCGCCGAGGGTTGGGCGGGAATCGACGATGAGCAGTACTTC. Translation gives CAAEGWAGIDDEQYF.

This clonotype showed up many times. The chain is built from TRBV10-3 and TRBJ2-3; TRBD2 agrees at 14 bases. V dropped 6 bases and J dropped 6; count of bases not matched to a gene: 2. CDR3 size: 14 residues. The germline CDR1 and CDR2 sequences are ENHRY and SYGVKD. The CDR3 is CAIRGLAGADTQYF. The DNA for the CDR3 is TGTGCCATCAGGGGACTAGCGGGAGCGGATACGCAGTATTTT.

This chain uses TRBV19 with TRBJ1-6, with D unresolved. The germline CDR1 and CDR2 sequences are LNHDA and SQIVND (reference sequence). The V gene lost 3 bases and the J gene lost 11 bases, with 2 bases spanning the gap. The length of the CDR3 is 10 residues. The CDR3 protein is CASSIPPLHF. The CDR3 region has the DNA TGTGCCAGTAGTATTCCACCCCTCCACTTT.

The chain links TRBV2 to TRBJ2-7; 8 bases are shared with TRBD1. Germline CDR1 SNHLY, CDR2 FYNNEI. This CDR3 is 12 amino acids long. The V and J ends lost 8 bases and 7 bases, in that order; junction bases with no gene match: 7. As DNA, the CDR3 is TGTGCCAGCTCAGGGGGCCCCCTAGAGCAGTACTTC. Its protein is CASSGGPLEQYF.

The rearrangement joins TRBV4-1 to TRBJ2-5; tentative D call: TRBD2 (6 bases). Germline V lookup: CDR1 MGHRA, CDR2 YSYEKL. There are 16 residues in the CDR3. Trimming stripped 1 base from V and 2 bases from J, with 14 bases between. The DNA for the CDR3 is TGCGCCAGCAGCCAAGGCGTCCGGGAGCCACAAGAGACCCAGTACTTC. Protein: CASSQGVREPQETQYF.

This clonotype showed up many times. The genes are TRBV7-9 and TRBJ2-7; TRBD2 matches at 13 bases. The junction had 7 bases not matched to a gene; V was cut back by 5 bases and J by 3 bases. The CDR3 is made up of 16 amino acids. CDR1 is SEHNR, CDR2 FQNEAQ, per germline (reference sequence). Here the CDR3 DNA reads TGTGCCAGCAGCCCCCCAGGACTAGCGGGGGTCTACGAGCAGTACTTC. It specifies CASSPPGLAGVYEQYF.